The entry below describes one TCR beta chain. Its antigen is undetermined. Overall study findings and caveats: Tumor Treg TCRs overlapped most with tumor naive CD4+ cells. The larger-cohort validation was restricted to a single TCR beta V-J rearrangement rather than whole repertoires. The TCR gene usage of tumor memory CD4+ T cells clustered together with blood and lymph node memory CD4+ cells and with lymph node naive CD4+ cells.

After constant-region reverse-primer amplification, full-length variable regions underwent semi-nested PCR with Nested Universal Primer A. Each CDR3 protein gets one entry after TCRdb re-called the 5' RACE reads with MiXCR. The sample records approximately 58,000 distinct CDR3 sequences, roughly 28% being singletons. Tregs were sorted as CD4+CD25+CD127-/low cells. The V gene's germline CDR1 is SGDLS and CDR2 YYNGEE. After removal of 7 bases from V and 4 bases from J, the junction contained 16 bases not matched to a gene. The CDR3 consists of 16 residues. The receptor was derived from a female donor with breast cancer. Specimen: tumor-infiltrating Tregs sorted from the breast tumor. The chain carries TRBV9 and TRBJ2-7, with TRBD2 identical over 8 bases. The CDR3, as DNA: TGTGCCAGCGCCCCCCAAACCGGGACTAGTGGGTACGAGCAGTACTTC. Encoded protein: CASAPQTGTSGYEQYF.